Listed here are 27 T cell receptor beta chains from one sample, sequenced in a study of molecular identifiers for immune sequencing clone quantification (dated 2018 in TCRdb). The library came from PCR. TCRdb names NextSeq 500 as the instrument used. TCRdb trimmed the raw reads at Q25, called clones with MiXCR and kept productive beta chains. Every entry covers one CDR3 protein and lists the most common genes and DNA from its rows. The sample table contains about 97,000 distinct CDR3 sequences; only one count was recorded for roughly a quarter of them. The ten biggest clones cover around 1% of the sample. Sequenced material: naive CD8+ T cells from blood, with Jurkat cell RNA spiked in. The intended sense of this specimen's cell subset or site label: FACS-sorted CD8+CD4-CCR7+CD45RA+ naive T cells. These receptors were taken from a human donor in good health. Some libraries in this study had Jurkat cell RNA spiked in.

This clonotype came up many times. V gene TRBV4-3 combines with J gene TRBJ2-5; D unclear. The CDR3 sequence is 15 residues long. Trimming pared 0 bases from V and 5 bases from J, leaving 13 bases between. Per the germline V gene, CDR1 is LGHNA and CDR2 is YSLEER. The CDR3 nucleotides read TGCGCCAGCAGCCAAGATTTCAGATCGACGGAGACCCAGTACTTC. Its protein product is CASSQDFRSTETQYF.

The V gene is TRBV19, the J gene TRBJ2-2; TRBD2 agrees at 11 bases. The germline V gene encodes CDR1 LNHDA and CDR2 SQIVND (reference sequence). The CDR3 covers 15 residues. After removal of 7 bases from V and 2 bases from J, the junction contained 3 bases not matched to a gene. The CDR3 DNA reads as TGTGCCAGTACTGGACTAGCGGGTAACACCGGGGAGCTGTTTTTT. This sequence encodes CASTGLAGNTGELFF.

In this sample, this clonotype turned up many times. J is TRBJ2-7 and V is TRBV20-1, with TRBD1 matching 7 bases. Trimming removed 5 bases from V and 2 bases from J; junction bases left unmatched: 15. Germline CDR1 reads DFQATT; CDR2 reads SNEGSKA (reference sequence). The CDR3 totals 16 residues. CDR3 sequence: CSAAPFNRGLTYEQYF. The CDR3 nucleotides read TGCAGTGCTGCTCCTTTTAATAGGGGGCTAACCTACGAGCAGTACTTC.

This clonotype was observed at least ten times. The V call is TRBV7-2, the J call TRBJ2-3; the match to TRBD2 covers 11 bases. The CDR3 covers 16 residues. V lost 5 bases and J lost 6; bases outside the gene matches: 10. CDR1 and CDR2 from the germline V gene are SGHTA and FQGNSA. This CDR3 is CASSPLAGGPGDTQYF. The CDR3, as DNA: TGTGCCAGCAGCCCCTTAGCGGGGGGGCCAGGGGATACGCAGTATTTT.

This clonotype has at least ten counts. This chain links TRBV6-5 with TRBJ2-2; D is unclear. The CDR3 runs to 13 residues. V lost 2 bases, J lost 1 base, and 2 bases lay in between. Germline CDR1 is MNHEY and CDR2 is SVGAGI. The CDR3 is CASSYLNTGELFF. The CDR3 DNA is TGTGCCAGCAGTTACCTGAACACCGGGGAGCTGTTTTTT.

The table lists this clonotype with many counts. This chain uses TRBV20-1 with TRBJ2-1, with a possible D match to TRBD2 (6 bases). There are 16 residues in the CDR3. Germline V gene lookup returns CDR1 DFQATT and CDR2 SNEGSKA (reference sequence). V was cut by 0 bases and J by 3 bases, with 15 bases left in between. In DNA form, the CDR3 reads TGCAGTGCTAGAGACCCGGGAGCGGCGAGCTACAATGAGCAGTTCTTC. It translates to CSARDPGAASYNEQFF.

Notes on this clonotype: The final CDR3 position lacks the conserved phenylalanine or tryptophan, pointing to a likely read error. V usage is TRBV29-1 and J usage is TRBJ2-7, with D perhaps assigned TRBD1 or TRBD2 (7 bases each). V lost 4 bases and J 3 bases, leaving 22 bases between the germline ends. Germline values: CDR1 SQVTM, CDR2 ANQGSEA. CDR3 length: 16 amino acids. CDR3 sequence reads: CSVAGQEGRGLYEQYY. The CDR3 nucleotides are TGCAGCGTTGCCGGACAGGAGGGGAGGGGGCTCTACGAGCAGTACTAC.

The chain carries TRBV27 and TRBJ2-7; 11 bases line up with TRBD1. Germline assignment: CDR1 MNHEY and CDR2 SMNVEV (reference sequence). J lost 5 bases, V lost 4 bases, and 4 bases had no gene match. This CDR3 region has 14 residues. The CDR3 here is CASSWGQGVDEQYF. For the CDR3, the DNA is TGTGCCAGCAGTTGGGGACAGGGGGTCGACGAGCAGTACTTC.

This clonotype has just a few counts. The J gene is TRBJ2-2, the V gene TRBV9; 11 bases align to TRBD2. With V trimmed by 0 bases and J by 0 bases, 4 bases remained unmatched. The CDR3 extends over 18 amino acids. Germline lookup yields CDR1 SGDLS and CDR2 YYNGEE. As DNA, the CDR3 is TGTGCCAGCAGCGTAGAAACTAGCGGGGGTCCGAACACCGGGGAGCTGTTTTTT. It is translated as CASSVETSGGPNTGELFF.

There are a few counts of this clonotype. This sequence joins TRBV7-3 and TRBJ1-6; TRBD1 matches 8 bases. The CDR3 extends over 15 amino acids. Germline V CDR1 and CDR2: SGHTA, FQGTGA. Unmatched junction bases numbered 8, after V lost 5 bases and J lost 8 bases. CDR3 residues: CASSPSTGEDSPLHF. For the CDR3, the DNA is TGTGCCAGCAGCCCCTCGACAGGGGAGGATTCACCCCTCCACTTT.

In regard to this clonotype: This may be a read error, as it is one base from a much larger clone. Without the conserved terminal phenylalanine or tryptophan, this CDR3 likely stems from a read error. CDR3 loop: CASSLAAGLEAFS. CDR3 bases: TGTGCCAGCAGCTTGGCCGCGGGACTAGAGGCTTTCTCT. The chain uses TRBV5-3 and TRBJ1-1; possible D gene TRBD1, 5 bases. TRBV5-3 is an open reading frame, and its role is uncertain. The CDR3 covers 13 residues.

This clonotype was counted many times. The rearrangement uses TRBV6-5 and TRBJ1-5; D ambiguous. The germline V gene has CDR1 MNHEY and CDR2 SVGAGI. V shed 6 bases and J shed 0 bases, with 12 bases lying between them. The CDR3 length is 15 residues. In nucleotides, the CDR3 is TGTGCCAGCAGACTCATCGACGATAGCAATCAGCCCCAGCATTTT. Its protein is CASRLIDDSNQPQHF.

This clonotype was counted many times. The chain joins TRBV18 to TRBJ1-4; TRBD1 might be the D (5 bases). Germline V CDR1 and CDR2: KGHSH, LQKENI. Trimming cost V 1 base and J 14 bases, with 11 bases left between them. The length of the CDR3 is 12 residues. CDR3 coding DNA: TGTGCCAGCTCACCACGAGAGGGGCTTCTGTTTTTT. As protein: CASSPREGLLFF. The full variable domain, in which reference TRBV18 and TRBJ1-4 provide the parts outside the CDR3, is NAGVMQNPRHLVRRRGQEARLRCSPMKGHSHVYWYRQLPEEGLKFMVYLQKENIIDESGMPKERFSAEFPKEGPSILRIQQVVRGDSAAYFCASSPREGLLFFGSGTQLSVL.

This clonotype was picked up many times. The chain links TRBV19 to TRBJ1-1, with 9 bases identical to TRBD1. Germline-derived CDR1 and CDR2 are LNHDA and SQIVND (reference sequence). The CDR3 totals 16 residues. The junction had 13 bases not matched to a gene; V was cut back by 6 bases and J by 5 bases. The DNA for the CDR3 is TGTGCCAGTAGCTTCGGGACAGGGTCCCAAGGGACTGAAGCTTTCTTT. This sequence encodes CASSFGTGSQGTEAFF.

This clonotype was seen repeatedly, ten times or more. This chain uses TRBV5-6 with TRBJ1-1, with TRBD1 as a possible D gene (6 bases). V shed 1 base and J shed 5 bases, with 15 bases lying between them. CDR1 and CDR2 (germline): SGHDT, YYEEEE. The CDR3 contains 15 residues. The CDR3 DNA is TGTGCCAGCAGCTTGCGACGGGGGGCACGAACTGAAGCTTTCTTT. This gives the protein CASSLRRGARTEAFF.

This clonotype has only a few counts. The CDR3 DNA is TGTGCCAGCAGCCAAGGGGCAGTCCGTGGCTACACCTTC. It translates to CASSQGAVRGYTF. The chain employs TRBV3-1 and TRBJ1-2; D remains unclear. CDR1 and CDR2 from the germline V gene are LGHDT and YNNKEL (reference sequence). The CDR3 loop spans 13 amino acids. V dropped 1 base and J dropped 7 bases, with 10 bases sitting between them.

The chain is built from TRBV4-1 and TRBJ2-5, with TRBD1 as a possible D gene (6 bases). Germline CDR1 is MGHRA and CDR2 is YSYEKL. V lost 2 bases, J lost 3 bases, and 13 bases lay in between. This CDR3 contains 15 residues. The CDR3 reads CASSQPTDSKETQYF. The CDR3, as DNA: TGCGCCAGCAGCCAACCCACGGACAGCAAAGAGACCCAGTACTTC.

V is TRBV30 and J is TRBJ1-2; D is ambiguous. The CDR3 has 14 residues. Per germline, CDR1 GTSNPN and CDR2 SVGIG (reference sequence). The V gene lost 0 bases and the J gene lost 1 base, with 9 bases spanning the gap. CDR3 sequence reads: CAWSVGRFNYGYTF. The DNA of the CDR3 is TGTGCCTGGAGTGTAGGAAGATTTAACTATGGCTACACCTTC.

There are many counts of this clonotype. This chain links TRBV29-1 with TRBJ2-2, with a weak D call TRBD2 (6 bases). Trimming left V 7 bases short and J 0 bases short, with 9 bases between. The CDR3 extends over 13 amino acids. The germline V gene encodes CDR1 SQVTM and CDR2 ANQGSEA. This CDR3 is CSGRGTNTGELFF. The CDR3 DNA reads TGCAGCGGGAGGGGTACGAACACCGGGGAGCTGTTTTTT.

This clonotype was observed at least ten times. The chain is built from TRBV5-1 and TRBJ1-1, with D maybe TRBD1 (5 bases). V was trimmed by 3 bases and J by 1 base, leaving 10 bases between them. The CDR3 runs 14 residues. Germline V gene data show CDR1 as SGHRS and CDR2 as YFSETQ. The DNA for the CDR3 is TGCGCCAGCAGCTCCTGGGGACGGAACACTGAAGCTTTCTTT. Amino acid sequence: CASSSWGRNTEAFF. The whole variable domain, remainder taken from reference TRBV5-1 and TRBJ1-1, is KAGVTQTPRYLIKTRGQQVTLSCSPISGHRSVSWYQQTPGQGLQFLFEYFSETQRNKGNFPGRFSGRQFSNSRSEMNVSTLELGDSALYLCASSSWGRNTEAFFGQGTRLTVV.

This clonotype showed up just a few times. A read error is possible here, since a much larger clone lies one base away. CDR3: CASSSGDAFRNGQYF. CDR3 sequence (DNA): TGTGCCAGCAGCTCCGGGGATGCCTTTAGAAACGGGCAGTACTTC. The rearrangement links TRBV7-2 to TRBJ2-7; possibly TRBD2 for D (5 bases). Per the germline V gene, CDR1 is SGHTA and CDR2 is FQGNSA. This CDR3 comprises 15 residues. The ends were cut back, 4 bases at V and 9 bases at J, with 22 bases in the middle. Supplemented by reference TRBV7-2 and TRBJ2-7, the full variable domain reads GAGVSQSPSNKVTEKGKDVELRCDPISGHTALYWYRQSLGQGLEFLIYFQGNSAPDKSGLPSDRFSAERTGGSVSTLTIQRTQQEDSAVYLCASSSGDAFRNGQYFGPGTRLTVT.

The chain is built from TRBV19 and TRBJ2-1, with 8 bases fitting TRBD2. Germline V gene lookup returns CDR1 LNHDA and CDR2 SQIVND (reference sequence). Losses at the gene ends were 7 bases for V and 4 bases for J; bases not matched to a gene: 15. CDR3 length equals 17 residues. DNA of the CDR3: TGTGCCAGTACCGACGGACTAGCCGGAGCATCTTACAATGAGCAGTTCTTC. Its translation: CASTDGLAGASYNEQFF.

This clonotype was recorded many times. The gene calls are TRBV4-3 and TRBJ2-7; 7 positions match TRBD1. The germline V gene encodes CDR1 LGHNA and CDR2 YSLEER. V shed 0 bases and J 7 bases; nucleotides not matched to a gene: 9. The CDR3 is made up of 15 amino acids. The CDR3 bases are TGCGCCAGCAGCCAAGATGTGACGGGACAGAGGGAGCAGTACTTC. Its protein product is CASSQDVTGQREQYF.

A remark on this clonotype: Given a much more abundant clone one base away, this may be a read error. The CDR3: CASSEVLRGGWGTQYF. For the CDR3, the DNA is TGTGCCAGCAGTGAAGTATTGCGGGGGGGCTGGGGGACCCAGTACTTC. The chain couples TRBV2 to TRBJ2-5; 9 bases align to TRBD2. V shed 1 base and J 7 bases; nucleotides not matched to a gene: 10. The CDR3 runs 16 residues. Germline V gives CDR1 SNHLY, CDR2 FYNNEI.

This clonotype was counted at least ten times. The chain links TRBV7-9 to TRBJ1-1; perhaps TRBD1 as D (5 bases). V was shortened by 1 base and J by 8 bases, with 8 bases between the two germline ends. Germline V lookup: CDR1 SEHNR, CDR2 FQNEAQ (reference sequence). This CDR3 comprises 12 residues. The CDR3 nucleotides read TGTGCCAGCAGCTTAGACAGGTGGGAAGCTTTCTTT. The encoded protein is CASSLDRWEAFF.

Of note for this clonotype: A single base separates this from a much larger clone, so it may be a read error. The chain carries TRBV5-6 and TRBJ2-7; D is perhaps TRBD1 (5 bases). There are 14 residues in the CDR3. Germline CDR1 SGHDT, CDR2 YYEEEE. CDR3 sequence (DNA): TGTGCCGGCAGCCCTCCGACAGTAACTTACGAGCAGTACTTC. Its translation is CAGSPPTVTYEQYF.

In the case of this clonotype: The CDR3 carries no conserved terminal phenylalanine or tryptophan, so it likely arises from a read error. J is TRBJ2-1 and V is TRBV5-3; D ambiguous. TRBV5-3 is known as an ORF, though its function is uncertain. The CDR3 contains 12 residues. CDR3 DNA sequence: TGTGCCAGCAGCTTGGCCCCGGATGAGCAGTTCTCC. This translates into CASSLAPDEQFS.